The TCR beta chain under discussion was sequenced for a study of OX40 agonist ivuxolimab in advanced cancers. CDR3 size: 15 residues. Germline lookup yields CDR1 SEHNR and CDR2 FQNEAQ (reference sequence). Trimming pared 5 bases from V and 10 bases from J, leaving 21 bases between. Assay: immunoSEQ multiplex PCR; the TCRdb copy retains only in-frame clones and omits some. The sample shows about 62,000 clones, 79% of them seen only once. The material was CD4+ or CD8+ T cells sorted from blood, obtained in a trial of the OX40 agonist ivuxolimab. The TCR comes from an adult with an advanced solid tumor such as melanoma, head and neck, liver or kidney cancer. The genes are TRBV7-9 and TRBJ2-1; tentatively, D is TRBD1 or TRBD2 (6 bases each). CDR3 coding DNA: TGTGCCAGCAGCCCTGAGGGGGGCGCAACGAGGGAGCAGTTCTTC. It encodes CASSPEGGATREQFF.